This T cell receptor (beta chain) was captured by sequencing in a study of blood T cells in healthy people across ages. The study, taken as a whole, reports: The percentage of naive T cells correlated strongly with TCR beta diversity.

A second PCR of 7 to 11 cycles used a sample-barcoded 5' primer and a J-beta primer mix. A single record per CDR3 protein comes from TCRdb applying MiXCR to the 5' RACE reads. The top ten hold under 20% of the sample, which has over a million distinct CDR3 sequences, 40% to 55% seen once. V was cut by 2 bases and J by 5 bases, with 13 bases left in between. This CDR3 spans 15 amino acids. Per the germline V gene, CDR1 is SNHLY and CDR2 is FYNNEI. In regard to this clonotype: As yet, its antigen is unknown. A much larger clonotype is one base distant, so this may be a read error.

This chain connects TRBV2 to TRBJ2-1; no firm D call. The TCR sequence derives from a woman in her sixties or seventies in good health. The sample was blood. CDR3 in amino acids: CASSETPRDHNEQFF. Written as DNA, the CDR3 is TGTGCCAGCAGTGAAACCCCCAGAGACCACAATGAGCAGTTCTTC.